This T cell receptor beta chain was sequenced in a study of brain T cells in children with intractable seizures. The sample's time point: blood from clinic visit 5 months post-surgery; TSC patient then seizure free. Germline CDR1 reads SGHVS; CDR2 reads FQNEAQ. With 5 bases clipped from V and 0 bases from J, the junction kept 7 bases outside the gene matches. The length of the CDR3 is 16 residues. The data were produced by immunoSEQ multiplex PCR, yet TCRdb's version contains in-frame clones alone and is incomplete. The table lists about 350,000 clones, roughly 92% of them singletons. Material: peripheral blood, obtained about 5 months after surgery. The gene calls are TRBV7-8 and TRBJ2-7, with 10 bases fitting TRBD2. This clonotype was obtained from a boy in the first two years of life with tuberous sclerosis and intractable seizures. The CDR3 spells CASSKLAGRDSYEQYF. The CDR3 DNA sequence: TGTGCCAGCAGCAAACTAGCGGGACGGGACTCCTACGAGCAGTACTTC.